This note documents a single TCR beta chain sequence. The clone's antigen remains unknown. No quality values exist for individual bases; no much larger clone is one base distant. The trial excluded patients who had a history of autoimmune disease or were on systemic immunosuppression. In every dose cohort, peripheral blood was drawn for TCR sequencing at baseline, cycle 4 day 1, and cycle 7 day 1. The samples were drawn from a first-in-human, open-label, multicenter phase I dose-escalation trial of ivuxolimab. The trial enrolled adults with locally advanced or metastatic head and neck squamous cell, hepatocellular, melanoma or renal cell carcinoma. Before TCR sequencing, CD4+ T cells and CD8+ T cells were sorted from peripheral blood as separate populations. At the junction V is shortened by 2 bases and J by 0 bases, with 5 bases in between. The CDR3 runs 13 residues from the cysteine to the phenylalanine. Just the 39-base CDR3 DNA is kept, in frame starting at base 1.

This sample is part of a study of OX40 agonist ivuxolimab in advanced cancers. Some background on the complete study: Ivuxolimab was a fully human IgG2 agonistic monoclonal antibody targeting the costimulatory receptor OX40 (CD134). Intravenous ivuxolimab was administered to patients every 2 weeks at six dose levels: 0.01, 0.1, 0.3, 1.5, 3 and 10 mg/kg. Among the roughly 50 dose-escalation patients, about 20 had hepatocellular carcinoma, around 15 melanoma, 9 renal cell carcinoma and 9 head and neck cancer. In the dose-escalation cohort, 82.7% of patients were male, and the mean age was approximately 64 years, with a range of 23 to 79. Patients were allowed to have had prior anti-PD-1, anti-PD-L1 or anti-CTLA-4 therapy, and around 41% of the dose-escalation patients had previously received checkpoint inhibitors. Partial responses were achieved by three dose-escalation patients, of whom one had hepatocellular carcinoma and two had cutaneous melanoma. Peripheral TCRbeta sequencing was intended to test whether TCR sequence diversity was altered and clonal T-cell expansion was caused by ivuxolimab. The paper describes the monotherapy dose-escalation part (N = 52 patients) of the phase I trial of ivuxolimab. Overall results and qualifications from the work: In partial responders in the 0.1-3.0 mg/kg groups, normalized peripheral clonal expansion was found to be among the lowest, especially among CD8+ T cells. Low levels of normalized T-cell clonal expansion were also seen in some patients who did not respond. After ivuxolimab, CD8+ T cells had more expanded clones than CD4+ T cells on average. Which antigens the clonally expanded peripheral T cells were specific for was not determined. Clonal expansion of both CD4+ and CD8+ blood T cells was observed from baseline to week 6 at doses 0.1 to 3.0 mg/kg.

Genomic DNA was isolated from the sorted cells so that the TCRbeta CDR3 region could be sequenced. The immunoSEQ Assay was used for sequencing of TCRbeta CDR3 regions. This is the immuneACCESS table as TCRdb keeps it, with only in-frame sequences that have V and J called. A part of the clones is gone; compared with another copy, unresolved V genes explain less than half, and the rest is unexplained. Recorded for this sample are over 10,000 clones; approximately 80% of them occurred a single time. Less than 45% of the sample is held by the ten biggest clonotypes. This sequence originates from an adult with an advanced solid tumor such as melanoma, head and neck, liver or kidney cancer. This sample comprised CD4+ or CD8+ T cells sorted from blood, obtained in a trial of the OX40 agonist ivuxolimab. The sequence joins TRBV23-1 to TRBJ2-7; no confident D gene assignment can be made. TRBV23-1 is an open reading frame whose function is uncertain. The CDR3 region has the sequence CASSQDTSYEQYF. The DNA sequence reads TGCGCCAGCAGTCAAGACACCTCCTACGAGCAGTACTTC.